This T cell receptor (beta chain) was profiled in a study of long-term antiretroviral therapy in people with HIV. The germline V gene has CDR1 SGHDT and CDR2 YYEEEE. The CDR3 sequence is 16 residues long. The junction had 10 bases not matched to a gene; V was cut back by 4 bases and J by 1 base. Every specimen provided about 1-10 million cryopreserved PBMC before DNA extraction took place. Version v3.0 of the immunoSEQ assay ran at survey level. Per-sample sequencing targets were roughly 40,000-55,000 T-cell genomes. Only in-frame clones appear in the TCRdb table, and some are missing; sequencing was by immunoSEQ multiplex PCR. Of around 33,000 clones listed, 82% are singletons.

The chain couples TRBV5-6 to TRBJ1-1; 7 bases fit TRBD1. Sequenced here: unsorted PBMCs, sampled 0.3 years after starting antiretroviral therapy. The sequence came from a man between 18 and 35 years old with HIV. CDR3 amino acids: CASSELRGQPNTEAFF. DNA of the CDR3: TGTGCCAGCAGCGAACTTCGGGGACAGCCGAACACTGAAGCTTTCTTT.